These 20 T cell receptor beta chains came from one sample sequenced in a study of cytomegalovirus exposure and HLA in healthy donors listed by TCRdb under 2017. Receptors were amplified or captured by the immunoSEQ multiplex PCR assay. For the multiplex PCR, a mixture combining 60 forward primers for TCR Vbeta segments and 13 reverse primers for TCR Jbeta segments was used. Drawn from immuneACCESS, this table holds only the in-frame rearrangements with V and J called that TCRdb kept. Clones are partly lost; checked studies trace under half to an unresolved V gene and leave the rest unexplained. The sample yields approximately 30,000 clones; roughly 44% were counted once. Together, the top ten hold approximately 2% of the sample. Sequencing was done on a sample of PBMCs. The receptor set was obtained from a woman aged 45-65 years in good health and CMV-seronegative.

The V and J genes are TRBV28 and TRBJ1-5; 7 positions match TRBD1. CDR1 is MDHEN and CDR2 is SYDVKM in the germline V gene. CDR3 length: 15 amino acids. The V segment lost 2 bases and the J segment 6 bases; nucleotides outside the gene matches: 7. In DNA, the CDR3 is TGTGCCAGCAGTTTAGGGGGACAGCAGTTTCAGCCCCAGCATTTT. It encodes CASSLGGQQFQPQHF.

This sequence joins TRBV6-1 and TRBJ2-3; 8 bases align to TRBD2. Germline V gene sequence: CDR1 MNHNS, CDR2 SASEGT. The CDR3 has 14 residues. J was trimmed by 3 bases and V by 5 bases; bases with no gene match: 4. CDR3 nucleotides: TGTGCCAGCAGTAGACTAGCGCAGACAGATACGCAGTATTTT. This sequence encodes CASSRLAQTDTQYF.

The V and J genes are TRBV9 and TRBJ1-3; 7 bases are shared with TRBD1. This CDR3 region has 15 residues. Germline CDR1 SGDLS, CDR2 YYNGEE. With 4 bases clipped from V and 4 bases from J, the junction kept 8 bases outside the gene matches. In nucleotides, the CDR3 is TGTGCCAGCAGCCCAAGGACAGGTTTGGGAAACACCATATATTTT. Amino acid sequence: CASSPRTGLGNTIYF.

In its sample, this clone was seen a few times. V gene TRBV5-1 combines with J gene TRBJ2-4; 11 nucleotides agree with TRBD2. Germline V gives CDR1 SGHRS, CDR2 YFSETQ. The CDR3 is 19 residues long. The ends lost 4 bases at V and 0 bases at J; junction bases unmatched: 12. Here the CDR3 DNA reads TGCGCCAGCAGCCCCAAACTAGCGGGGGACACTCTAGCCAAAAACATTCAGTACTTC. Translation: CASSPKLAGDTLAKNIQYF.

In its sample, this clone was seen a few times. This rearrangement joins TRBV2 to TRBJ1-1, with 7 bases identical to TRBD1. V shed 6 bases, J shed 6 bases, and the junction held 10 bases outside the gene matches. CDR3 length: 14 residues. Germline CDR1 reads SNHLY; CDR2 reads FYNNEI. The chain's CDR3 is CASSLMTGRSEAFF. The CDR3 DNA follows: TGTGCCAGCAGCCTAATGACAGGGAGATCTGAAGCTTTCTTT.

The CDR3 DNA reads as TGTGCCAGCAGTTACAATCGGGACAGGGTGCGCACTGAAGCTTTCTTT. It encodes CASSYNRDRVRTEAFF. The rearrangement links TRBV6-5 to TRBJ1-1; 9 bases match TRBD1. The CDR3 extends over 16 amino acids. Germline assignment: CDR1 MNHEY and CDR2 SVGAGI. V trimming: 2 bases; J trimming: 4 bases; junction bases outside the gene matches: 8.

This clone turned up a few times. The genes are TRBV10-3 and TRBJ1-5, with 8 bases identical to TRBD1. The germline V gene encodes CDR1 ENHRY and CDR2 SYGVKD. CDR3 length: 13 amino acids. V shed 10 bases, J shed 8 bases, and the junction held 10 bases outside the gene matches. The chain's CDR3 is CATQRTGSEPQHF. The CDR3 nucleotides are TGTGCCACCCAGAGGACAGGGAGCGAGCCCCAGCATTTT.

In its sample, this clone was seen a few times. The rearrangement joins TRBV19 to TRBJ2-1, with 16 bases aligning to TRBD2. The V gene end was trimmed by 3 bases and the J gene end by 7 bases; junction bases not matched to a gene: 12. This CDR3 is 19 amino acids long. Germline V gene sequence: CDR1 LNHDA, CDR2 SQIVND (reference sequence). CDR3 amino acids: CASSMGTSGRALLGNEQFF. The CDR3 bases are TGTGCCAGTAGTATGGGGACTAGCGGGAGGGCCCTCTTGGGGAATGAGCAGTTCTTC.

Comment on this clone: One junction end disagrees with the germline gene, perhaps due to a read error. CDR3 in amino acids: CASSPGLAVRQETQYF. As DNA, the CDR3 is TGCGCCAGCAGCCCCGGACTAGCGGTACGACAAGAAACCCAGTACTTC. The chain carries TRBV4-1 and TRBJ2-5; 10 positions match TRBD2. The CDR3 length is 16 residues. CDR1 and CDR2 from the germline V gene are MGHRA and YSYEKL.

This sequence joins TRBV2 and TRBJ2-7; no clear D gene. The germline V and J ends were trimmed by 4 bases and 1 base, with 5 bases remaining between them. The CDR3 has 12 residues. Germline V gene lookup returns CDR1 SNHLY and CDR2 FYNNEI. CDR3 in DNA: TGTGCCAGCAGTGGTCAGTCCTACGAGCAGTACTTC. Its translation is CASSGQSYEQYF.

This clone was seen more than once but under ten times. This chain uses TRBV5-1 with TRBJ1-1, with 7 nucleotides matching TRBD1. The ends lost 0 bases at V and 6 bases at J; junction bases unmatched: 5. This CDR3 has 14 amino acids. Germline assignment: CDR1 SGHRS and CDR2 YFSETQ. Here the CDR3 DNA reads TGCGCCAGCAGCTTGGAGGGGGCGCGGGCTGAAGCTTTCTTT. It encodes CASSLEGARAEAFF.

CDR3 residues: CAGVGTSGLLANTGELFF. The CDR3 DNA sequence: TGTGCGGGGGTGGGGACTAGCGGTCTACTAGCGAACACCGGGGAGCTGTTTTTT. This chain uses TRBV7-8 with TRBJ2-2; 11 bases fit TRBD2. Germline V gene data show CDR1 as SGHVS and CDR2 as FQNEAQ. The CDR3 extends over 18 amino acids.

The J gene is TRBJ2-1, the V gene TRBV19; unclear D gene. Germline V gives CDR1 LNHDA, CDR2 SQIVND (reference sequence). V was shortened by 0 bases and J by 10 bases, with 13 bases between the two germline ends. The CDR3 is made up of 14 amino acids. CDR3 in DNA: TGTGCCAGTAGTATAGATCCGCGCGGTAGGGAGCAGTTCTTC. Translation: CASSIDPRGREQFF.

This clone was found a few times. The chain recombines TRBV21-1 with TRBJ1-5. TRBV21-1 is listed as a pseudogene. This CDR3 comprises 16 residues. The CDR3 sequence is CASSKATSHSNQPQHF. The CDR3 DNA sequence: TGTGCCAGCAGCAAGGCGACTTCCCATAGCAATCAGCCCCAGCATTTT.

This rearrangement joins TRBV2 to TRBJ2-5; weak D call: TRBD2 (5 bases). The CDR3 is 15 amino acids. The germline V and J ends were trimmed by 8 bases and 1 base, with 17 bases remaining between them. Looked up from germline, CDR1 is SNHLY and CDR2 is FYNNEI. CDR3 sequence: CASARTRATQETQYF. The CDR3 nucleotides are TGTGCCAGCGCCAGGACGAGGGCTACCCAAGAGACCCAGTACTTC.

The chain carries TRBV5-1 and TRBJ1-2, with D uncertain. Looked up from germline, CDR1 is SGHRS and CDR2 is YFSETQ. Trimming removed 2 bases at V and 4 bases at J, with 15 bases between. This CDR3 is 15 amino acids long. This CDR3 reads CASSFSGSRSYGYTF. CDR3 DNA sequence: TGCGCCAGCAGCTTCAGTGGGAGCCGGAGCTATGGCTACACCTTC. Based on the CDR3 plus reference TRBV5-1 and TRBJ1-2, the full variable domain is KAGVTQTPRYLIKTRGQQVTLSCSPISGHRSVSWYQQTPGQGLQFLFEYFSETQRNKGNFPGRFSGRQFSNSRSEMNVSTLELGDSALYLCASSFSGSRSYGYTFGSGTRLTVV.

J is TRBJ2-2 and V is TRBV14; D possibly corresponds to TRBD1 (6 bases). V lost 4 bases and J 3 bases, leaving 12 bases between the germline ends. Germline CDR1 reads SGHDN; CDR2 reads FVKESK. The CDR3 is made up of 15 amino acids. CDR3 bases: TGTGCCAGCAGCCCCGACAGGACAGACACCGGGGAGCTGTTTTTT. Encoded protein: CASSPDRTDTGELFF.

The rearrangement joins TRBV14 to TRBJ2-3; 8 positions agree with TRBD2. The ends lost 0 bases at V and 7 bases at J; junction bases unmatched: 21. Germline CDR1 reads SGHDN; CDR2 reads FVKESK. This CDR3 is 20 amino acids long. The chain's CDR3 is CASSQDLAGGAWGSLNTQYF. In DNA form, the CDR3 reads TGTGCCAGCAGCCAAGATCTAGCGGGTGGCGCCTGGGGGTCTTTAAATACGCAGTATTTT.

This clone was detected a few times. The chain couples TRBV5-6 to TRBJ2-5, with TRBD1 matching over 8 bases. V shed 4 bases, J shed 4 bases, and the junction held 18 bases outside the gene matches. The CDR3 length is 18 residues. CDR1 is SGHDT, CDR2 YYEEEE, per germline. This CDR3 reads CASSPGPGQVVFGETQYF. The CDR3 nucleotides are TGTGCCAGCAGCCCTGGGCCGGGACAGGTGGTATTCGGAGAGACCCAGTACTTC.

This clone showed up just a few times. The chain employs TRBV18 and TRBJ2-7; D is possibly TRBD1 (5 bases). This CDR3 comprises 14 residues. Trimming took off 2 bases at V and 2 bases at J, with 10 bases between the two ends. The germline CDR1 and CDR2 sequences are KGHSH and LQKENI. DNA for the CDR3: TGTGCCAGCTCACCAGGGGCGCCTACCTACGAGCAGTACTTC. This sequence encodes CASSPGAPTYEQYF.